This T cell receptor (beta chain) is drawn from a study of blood T cells in healthy people across ages. Study-wide results and limits: The long-lived group displayed more naive CD4+ cells, plus higher diversity, than the aged donors did.

Together with a sample-barcoded 5' primer, a J-beta primer mix was included in a second PCR lasting about 7 to 11 cycles. Via MiXCR, TCRdb re-called the 5' RACE reads, giving one row per CDR3 protein. The sample lists about 1.8 million distinct CDR3 sequences, around 48% occurring once. The sample, 9 to 10 milliliters of peripheral blood, was drawn from each donor. Every sample gave at least 5.5 micrograms of total RNA when it was extracted. This clonotype was detected a few times. The target antigen is unknown. The CDR3 length is 15 residues. V lost 3 bases, J lost 3 bases, and 8 bases stayed unmatched. Germline loops: CDR1 MGHRA, CDR2 YSYEKL.

This TCR came from a woman in her thirties or forties in good health. This chain links TRBV4-1 with TRBJ2-7, with TRBD1 matching over 7 bases. The sample taken for sequencing was blood. CDR3 in DNA: TGCGCCAGCAGCCACCTACCGGGACAGAACTACGAGCAGTACTTC. Amino acids: CASSHLPGQNYEQYF.